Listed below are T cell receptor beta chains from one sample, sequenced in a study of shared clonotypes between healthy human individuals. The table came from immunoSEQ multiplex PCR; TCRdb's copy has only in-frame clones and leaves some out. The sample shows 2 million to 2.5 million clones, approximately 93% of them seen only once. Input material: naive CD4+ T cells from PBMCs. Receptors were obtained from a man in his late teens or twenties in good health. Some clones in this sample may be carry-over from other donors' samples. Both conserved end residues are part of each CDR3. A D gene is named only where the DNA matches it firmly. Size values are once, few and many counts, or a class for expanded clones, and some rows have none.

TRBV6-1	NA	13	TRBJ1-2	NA	CASRLDSFSGYTF	TGTGCCAGCAGATTGGACAGTTTCTCTGGCTACACCTTC
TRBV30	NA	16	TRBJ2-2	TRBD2	CAWSVKTSGRTGELFF	TGTGCCTGGAGTGTTAAGACTAGCGGGAGGACCGGGGAGCTGTTTTTT
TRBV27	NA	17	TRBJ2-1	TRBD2	CARLATRGKGSYNEQFF	TGTGCCCGACTAGCGACCAGAGGAAAAGGGTCCTACAATGAGCAGTTCTTC
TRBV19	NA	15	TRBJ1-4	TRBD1	CASSMTGLPNEKLFF	TGTGCCAGTAGTATGACAGGGCTACCTAATGAAAAACTGTTTTTT
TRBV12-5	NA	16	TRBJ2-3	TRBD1	CASALQGAEYTDTQYF	TGTGCTAGTGCCTTACAGGGGGCGGAATACACAGATACGCAGTATTTT
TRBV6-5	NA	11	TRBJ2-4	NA	CASRSENIQYF	TGTGCCAGCAGATCGGAAAACATTCAGTACTTC
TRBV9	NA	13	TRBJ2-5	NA	CASSLGGQETQYF	TGTGCCAGCAGCCTTGGGGGGCAAGAGACCCAGTACTTC
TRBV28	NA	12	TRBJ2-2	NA	CASPGWNGELFF	TGTGCCAGCCCGGGGTGGAACGGGGAGCTGTTTTTT
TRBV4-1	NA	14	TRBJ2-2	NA	CASSQPTVAGELFF	TGCGCCAGCAGCCAGCCCACAGTGGCCGGGGAGCTGTTTTTT
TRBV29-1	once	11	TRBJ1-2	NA	CSGGSDYGYTF	TGCAGCGGGGGCAGCGACTATGGCTACACCTTC
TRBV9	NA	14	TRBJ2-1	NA	CASSGLVRGNEQFF	TGTGCCAGCAGCGGGCTAGTGAGGGGGAACGAGCAGTTCTTC
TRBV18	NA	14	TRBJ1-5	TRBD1	CASSPTGPNQPQHF	TGTGCCAGCTCGCCGACAGGGCCCAATCAGCCCCAGCATTTT
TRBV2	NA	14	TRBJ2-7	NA	CASNPGAQSGEQYF	TGTGCCAGCAACCCGGGTGCCCAGTCGGGAGAGCAGTACTTC
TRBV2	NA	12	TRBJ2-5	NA	CASRQDQETQYF	TGTGCCAGCCGACAGGATCAAGAGACCCAGTACTTC
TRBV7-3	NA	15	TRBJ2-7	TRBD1	CASSPPGTGGYEQYF	TGTGCCAGCAGCCCTCCCGGGACAGGGGGCTACGAGCAGTACTTC
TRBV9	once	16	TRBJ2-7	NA	CASSVVPGPPPAEQYF	TGTGCCAGCAGCGTAGTCCCGGGACCGCCCCCGGCCGAGCAGTACTTC
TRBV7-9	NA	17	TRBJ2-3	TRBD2	CASSPIKAGGSTDTQYF	TGTGCCAGCAGCCCAATTAAAGCGGGAGGGAGCACAGATACGCAGTATTTT
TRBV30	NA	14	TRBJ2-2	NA	CAWSQAAHTGELFF	TGTGCCTGGAGCCAAGCGGCCCATACCGGGGAGCTGTTTTTT
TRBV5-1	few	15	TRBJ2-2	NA	CASSLRDSGTGELFF	TGCGCCAGCAGCTTGCGGGATAGCGGCACCGGGGAGCTGTTTTTT
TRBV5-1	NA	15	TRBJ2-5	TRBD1	CASSYPQGAQETQYF	TGCGCCAGCAGCTACCCACAGGGGGCCCAAGAGACCCAGTACTTC
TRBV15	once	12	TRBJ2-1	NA	CATSRADTEQFF	TGTGCCACCAGCAGAGCGGACACCGAGCAGTTCTTC
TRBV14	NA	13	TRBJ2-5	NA	CASSLGLDGTQYF	TGTGCCAGCAGCCTCGGGTTGGATGGGACCCAGTACTTC
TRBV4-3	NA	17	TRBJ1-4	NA	CASSQSPNRGEGEKLFF	TGCGCCAGCAGCCAATCGCCGAACCGGGGGGAGGGTGAAAAACTGTTTTTT
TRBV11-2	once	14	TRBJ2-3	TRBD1	CASRWDRATDTQYF	TGTGCCAGCAGATGGGACAGGGCTACAGATACGCAGTATTTT
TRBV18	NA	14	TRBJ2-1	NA	CASSPAVLFNEQFF	TGTGCCAGCTCACCAGCGGTCCTTTTCAATGAGCAGTTCTTC
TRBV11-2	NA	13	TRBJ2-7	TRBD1	CASSFDRGGEQYF	TGTGCCAGCAGCTTTGACAGGGGGGGCGAGCAGTACTTC
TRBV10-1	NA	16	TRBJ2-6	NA	CASSSIAQSRANVLTF	TGCGCCAGCAGTTCAATTGCACAAAGTCGGGCCAACGTCCTGACTTTC
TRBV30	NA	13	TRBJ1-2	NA	CAWSMADFDGYTF	TGTGCCTGGAGTATGGCAGACTTTGATGGCTACACCTTC
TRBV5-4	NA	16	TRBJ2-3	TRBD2	CASSLGLAGRADTQYF	TGTGCCAGCAGCTTGGGGCTAGCGGGACGGGCAGATACGCAGTATTTT
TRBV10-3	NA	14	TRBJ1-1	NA	CAIGKNRGNTEAFF	TGTGCCATCGGAAAAAACCGGGGGAACACTGAAGCTTTCTTT
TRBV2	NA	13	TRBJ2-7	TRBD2	CASRGTIHYEQYF	TGTGCCAGCAGAGGGACTATCCACTACGAGCAGTACTTC